This T cell receptor beta chain was documented in a study of T cell responses to AZD1222 COVID-19 vaccine. Regarding the study as a whole: Unmutated variant regions are reportedly targeted by nearly half of spike-specific TCRs. Possibly, clonal diversity was underestimated; donors were largely white British and included more females. The span of vaccine-associated CD4 TCRs extended across spike, with dominance at 160-218 and 743-854.

TCRdb's table, derived via immunoSEQ multiplex PCR, lists solely in-frame clones and lacks some. The table records approximately 77,000 clones, 92% of them present only once. Second-dose intervals near 4 or 12 weeks were combined. A note on this clone: As yet, its antigen is unknown.

Looked up from germline, CDR1 is LGHDT and CDR2 is YNNKEL (reference sequence). CDR3 length: 13 amino acids. Trimming took 4 bases from V and 7 from J, leaving 13 bases between them. This chain links TRBV3-1 (or the pseudogene TRBV3-2) with TRBJ1-2, with a tentative D call TRBD1 (6 bases). The sequencing here drew on peripheral blood, taken 28 days after the second AZD1222 dose. The clonotype originates from an adult who received the AZD1222 COVID-19 vaccine. The DNA of the CDR3 is TGTGCCAGCAGCCTTTCCAGGGGCGGTGGCTACACCTTC. Amino acid sequence: CASSLSRGGGYTF.